Below, 6 T cell receptor beta chains from the same sample are listed, as sequenced in a study of cytomegalovirus exposure and HLA in healthy donors. The PCR contained 60 Vbeta and 13 Jbeta primers. Profiling relied on immunoSEQ multiplex PCR, and the TCRdb table lists in-frame clones only, not all of them. The sample holds 150,000 to 200,000 clones; about 80% are singletons and the top ten take 1.5% to 2%. Input material: PBMCs. All receptors come from a woman aged 25 to 39 in good health and CMV-seronegative.

The chain recombines TRBV28 with TRBJ2-3; possible D gene TRBD2, 6 bases. Germline V CDR1 and CDR2: MDHEN, SYDVKM. Trimming cost V 5 bases and J 6 bases, with 21 bases left between them. The CDR3 runs to 16 residues. The CDR3 spells CASSPPRRVYLDTQYF. The CDR3 coding sequence is TGTGCCAGCAGTCCGCCTAGGAGGGTCTACTTGGATACGCAGTATTTT.

This chain connects TRBV5-6 to TRBJ2-1; a weak D match, TRBD1 (7 bases). The CDR3 has 13 residues. The V gene lost 4 bases and the J gene lost 7 bases, with 12 bases spanning the gap. Per germline, CDR1 SGHDT and CDR2 YYEEEE. The CDR3 is CASSRRGENEQFF. The CDR3 coding sequence is TGTGCCAGCAGCCGCAGGGGGGAGAATGAGCAGTTCTTC.

The gene calls are TRBV2 and TRBJ2-7; TRBD1 aligns across 8 bases. The germline gives CDR1 SNHLY, CDR2 FYNNEI. Trimming at V came to 7 bases and at J to 2 bases, leaving 7 bases not matched to a gene. This CDR3 region has 14 residues. The chain's CDR3 is CASIVTGGTYEQYF. The CDR3 DNA follows: TGTGCCAGCATTGTTACAGGGGGGACCTACGAGCAGTACTTC.

The chain is built from TRBV6-1 and TRBJ2-1; 12 nucleotides line up with TRBD2. This CDR3 region has 15 residues. Germline V CDR1 and CDR2: MNHNS, SASEGT. V shed 8 bases, J shed 7 bases, and the junction held 9 bases outside the gene matches. This CDR3 reads CASQMRLAGGNEQFF. The CDR3 coding sequence is TGTGCCAGCCAGATGAGGCTAGCGGGGGGGAATGAGCAGTTCTTC.

The V gene is TRBV14, the J gene TRBJ1-1; unclear D gene. Between the trimmed V and J ends, which lost 0 bases and 0 bases, there was a span of 8 bases. Germline CDR1 SGHDN, CDR2 FVKESK. The CDR3 runs to 15 residues. CDR3 nucleotide sequence: TGTGCCAGCAGCCAAGATATGAGTGTGAACACTGAAGCTTTCTTT. It codes for CASSQDMSVNTEAFF.

The chain combines TRBV16 with TRBJ2-1, with a tentative D call TRBD1 (5 bases). CDR3 size: 14 residues. Germline CDR1 KGHSY, CDR2 FQNENV. The ends were cut back, 6 bases at V and 6 bases at J, with 15 bases in the middle. CDR3: CASRLGQGSNEQFF. In DNA form, the CDR3 reads TGTGCCAGCAGACTGGGGCAGGGCAGCAATGAGCAGTTCTTC.